The 30 T cell receptor beta chains given below trace back to one sample, sequenced in a study of Ad26.COV2.S vaccination and SARS-CoV-2 variants. Stated treatment: some 20 received Ad26.COV2.S at low or high dose, single or two shots; about 5 received placebo; per-sample allocation not given. The samples date from day 63 after the first vaccine or placebo injection. Data came from immunoSEQ multiplex PCR; TCRdb stores just in-frame clones and leaves some out. The sample carries hundreds of thousands of clones, about 90% recorded once. The specimen was peripheral blood, collected in a trial of Ad26.COV2.S vaccine versus placebo. The source is a person aged 18-60 years who received the Ad26.COV2.S COVID-19 vaccine or a placebo.

This clone showed up just once. The chain has TRBV10-3 and TRBJ2-7; either TRBD1 or TRBD2 may fit D (7 bases each). Germline lookup yields CDR1 ENHRY and CDR2 SYGVKD. CDR3 size: 13 residues. Trimming cost V 10 bases and J 2 bases, with 15 bases left between them. CDR3 nucleotides: TGTGCCACCCAGCGGGACAGCCCCTACGAGCAGTACTTC. Residues: CATQRDSPYEQYF.

This chain connects TRBV27 to TRBJ1-6, with TRBD1 as a possible D gene (6 bases). The germline CDR1 and CDR2 sequences are MNHEY and SMNVEV (reference sequence). The CDR3 consists of 19 residues. Trimming pared 7 bases from V and 8 bases from J, leaving 30 bases between. The CDR3 nucleotides read TGTGCCAGCACCCTATCCCTACAAACAGGGTTGAAGGGAGATTCACCCCTCCACTTT. Its translation: CASTLSLQTGLKGDSPLHF.

The sample holds a few counts of this clone. This chain connects TRBV6-5 to TRBJ2-7; no firm D call. Trimming shortened V by 1 base and J by 6 bases, and 13 bases separated the two germline ends. Germline V lookup: CDR1 MNHEY, CDR2 SVGAGI. The CDR3 sequence is 14 residues long. CDR3 sequence: CASSYFQEWSEQYF. DNA for the CDR3: TGTGCCAGCAGTTACTTTCAGGAGTGGTCCGAGCAGTACTTC.

The chain recombines TRBV9 with TRBJ1-4, with unresolved D. The germline V gene encodes CDR1 SGDLS and CDR2 YYNGEE. Deletions cut 4 bases from V and 4 bases from J, with 14 bases between. This CDR3 is 15 amino acids long. The CDR3 DNA reads TGTGCCAGCAGCCCCCGGGCGGCCTTTAATGAAAAACTGTTTTTT. Translating gives CASSPRAAFNEKLFF.

This clone was observed a handful of times. The V and J genes are TRBV2 and TRBJ1-1, with D possibly being TRBD1 (5 bases). Trimming removed 3 bases at V and 1 base at J, with 9 bases between. This CDR3 contains 14 residues. Germline CDR1 is SNHLY and CDR2 is FYNNEI. The CDR3 nucleotides read TGTGCCAGCAGTGAGGAGAGGGGGAACACTGAAGCTTTCTTT. It codes for CASSEERGNTEAFF.

The V gene is TRBV11-2, the J gene TRBJ2-7, with 10 bases aligning to TRBD2. The CDR3 spans 15 residues. Germline CDR1 and CDR2: SGHAT and FQNNGV. Trimming cost V 3 bases and J 0 bases; bases outside gene matches: 2. CDR3 DNA sequence: TGTGCCAGCAGCTTTGGGACTAGCGACTCCTACGAGCAGTACTTC. Translation gives CASSFGTSDSYEQYF.

The chain employs TRBV24-1 and TRBJ1-2, with D uncertain. Looked up from germline, CDR1 is KGHDR and CDR2 is SFDVKD. This CDR3 contains 13 residues. Trimming took off 3 bases at V and 8 bases at J, with 12 bases between the two ends. The CDR3 loop reads CATSDPQRGGYTF. The DNA of the CDR3 is TGTGCCACCAGTGATCCCCAAAGAGGAGGCTACACCTTC.

This clone came up once. The chain is built from TRBV2 and TRBJ2-1; possibly TRBD2 for D (6 bases). The CDR3 has 13 amino acids. The V end lost 4 bases, the J end lost 4 bases, and 8 bases lay between the germline ends. Germline V lookup: CDR1 SNHLY, CDR2 FYNNEI. The CDR3 region is CASSGGEYNEQFF. In nucleotides, the CDR3 is TGTGCCAGCAGTGGCGGGGAGTACAATGAGCAGTTCTTC.

V gene TRBV15 combines with J gene TRBJ1-4, with 8 bases identical to TRBD1. Germline-derived CDR1 and CDR2 are LNHNV and YYDKDF (reference sequence). The J segment lost 7 bases and the V segment lost 5 bases, leaving 9 bases of the junction unmatched. The CDR3 sequence is 15 residues long. This CDR3 is CATSRRTGLGEKLFF. In nucleotides, the CDR3 is TGTGCCACCAGCCGCCGGACAGGGTTGGGTGAAAAACTGTTTTTT.

This chain connects TRBV18 to TRBJ2-1; D is possibly TRBD1 (5 bases). With 0 bases removed from V and 9 bases from J, the gap between germline ends came to 12 bases. Germline V gene lookup returns CDR1 KGHSH and CDR2 LQKENI. CDR3 length: 14 residues. CDR3: CASSPPPGPPEQFF. The CDR3 nucleotides read TGTGCCAGCTCACCACCCCCAGGGCCTCCTGAGCAGTTCTTC. Supplemented by reference TRBV18 and TRBJ2-1, the full variable domain reads NAGVMQNPRHLVRRRGQEARLRCSPMKGHSHVYWYRQLPEEGLKFMVYLQKENIIDESGMPKERFSAEFPKEGPSILRIQQVVRGDSAAYFCASSPPPGPPEQFFGPGTRLTVL.

This clone has a single count. V usage is TRBV7-7 and J usage is TRBJ2-1; tentatively, D is TRBD2 (7 bases). The CDR3 extends over 15 amino acids. Per the germline V gene, CDR1 is SSHAT and CDR2 is FNYEAQ (reference sequence). This CDR3 reads CASGGGKRSYNEQFF. The CDR3 DNA reads as TGTGCTAGCGGCGGGGGCAAGCGTTCTTACAATGAGCAGTTCTTC. Based on the CDR3 plus reference TRBV7-7 and TRBJ2-1, the full variable domain is GAGVSQSPRYKVTKRGQDVTLRCDPISSHATLYWYQQALGQGPEFLTYFNYEAQPDKSGLPSDRFSAERPEGSISTLTIQRTEQRDSAMYRCASGGGKRSYNEQFFGPGTRLTVL.

CDR3 nucleotide sequence: TGTGCCAGCAGCTCCCCCTCCCGCGGGAATACTGAAGCTTTCTTT. Its protein is CASSSPSRGNTEAFF. The chain has TRBV7-6 and TRBJ1-1; D ambiguous. Germline V lookup: CDR1 SGHVS, CDR2 FNYEAQ. Trimming took 4 bases from V and 5 from J, leaving 17 bases between them. This CDR3 is built from 15 residues.

The V gene is TRBV7-3, the J gene TRBJ2-5; TRBD1 agrees at 8 bases. After removal of 5 bases from V and 4 bases from J, the junction contained 9 bases not matched to a gene. CDR3 length equals 15 residues. Germline loops: CDR1 SGHTA, CDR2 FQGTGA. The DNA for the CDR3 is TGTGCCAGCAGCCCAGGGGGCCCCGGGGGAGAGACCCAGTACTTC. Translating gives CASSPGGPGGETQYF.

This rearrangement joins TRBV30 to TRBJ1-4, with D hard to call. Trimming stripped 4 bases from V and 8 bases from J, with 17 bases between. CDR3 length: 14 residues. In germline, CDR1 is GTSNPN, CDR2 SVGIG (reference sequence). CDR3 sequence reads: CAWNTPGGREKLFF. DNA of the CDR3: TGTGCCTGGAACACACCGGGAGGGCGAGAAAAACTGTTTTTT.

This clone has only one observation. The gene calls are TRBV6-2 or TRBV6-3 and TRBJ2-3; D remains ambiguous. With 5 bases removed from V and 5 bases from J, the gap between germline ends came to 11 bases. The CDR3 length is 13 residues. In germline, CDR1 is MNHEY, CDR2 SVGEGT. The CDR3 DNA reads TGTGCCAGCAGTCCCTCAGTGGGAGATACGCAGTATTTT. Translating gives CASSPSVGDTQYF.

This chain uses TRBV5-4 with TRBJ2-7, with 7 bases fitting TRBD2. The germline gives CDR1 SGHNT, CDR2 YYREEE (reference sequence). Trimming cost V 0 bases and J 1 base; bases outside gene matches: 7. The CDR3 has 16 amino acids. This CDR3 is CASSLGLAEGSYEQYF. DNA of the CDR3: TGTGCCAGCAGCTTGGGGCTAGCGGAAGGGTCCTACGAGCAGTACTTC.

The CDR3 bases are TGTGCCAGCAGTTGGGACAGGGGGCGTCGTTCACCCCTCCACTTT. It translates to CASSWDRGRRSPLHF. This rearrangement joins TRBV6-5 to TRBJ1-6, with TRBD1 matching over 12 bases. V dropped 4 bases and J dropped 9; count of bases not matched to a gene: 4. The CDR3 length is 15 residues. Germline-derived CDR1 and CDR2 are MNHEY and SVGAGI.

The chain uses TRBV3-1 (or the pseudogene TRBV3-2) and TRBJ1-1, with 9 bases lining up with TRBD1. This CDR3 has 13 amino acids. With 3 bases clipped from V and 10 bases from J, the junction kept 6 bases outside the gene matches. Germline V gene sequence: CDR1 LGHDT, CDR2 YNNKEL (reference sequence). CDR3 amino acids: CASSQRTGVIAFF. CDR3 nucleotides: TGTGCCAGCAGCCAGAGGACAGGGGTGATAGCTTTCTTT.

This chain connects TRBV18 to TRBJ2-7; tentatively, D is TRBD1 (5 bases). The CDR3 runs to 13 residues. CDR1 is KGHSH, CDR2 LQKENI, per germline. V shed 5 bases and J shed 2 bases, with 10 bases lying between them. CDR3 sequence: CASSAQGTYEQYF. The CDR3, as DNA: TGTGCCAGCTCAGCCCAGGGTACCTACGAGCAGTACTTC.

V gene TRBV25-1 combines with J gene TRBJ2-7, with D tentatively TRBD1 or TRBD2 (6 bases each). Trimming pared 3 bases from V and 3 bases from J, leaving 18 bases between. Germline values: CDR1 MGHDK, CDR2 SYGVNS. The CDR3 spans 16 residues. The CDR3 DNA sequence: TGTGCCAGCAGTGATCTAATGGGGGGCCTTAGCTACGAGCAGTACTTC. Translating gives CASSDLMGGLSYEQYF.

The rearrangement joins TRBV6-5 to TRBJ2-7; D tentatively fits TRBD1 or TRBD2 (7 bases each). The germline CDR1 and CDR2 sequences are MNHEY and SVGAGI. The CDR3 is 13 amino acids. V lost 7 bases and J 6 bases, leaving 16 bases between the germline ends. Here the CDR3 DNA reads TGTGCCAGCATTTTACAGGGGAGGGGCGAGCAGTACTTC. Translation: CASILQGRGEQYF.

This chain uses TRBV5-4 with TRBJ2-1; 7 bases fit TRBD1. The CDR3 runs 16 residues. The V segment lost 0 bases and the J segment 2 bases; nucleotides outside the gene matches: 5. Per the germline V gene, CDR1 is SGHNT and CDR2 is YYREEE (reference sequence). CDR3 in amino acids: CASSLVGQSTYNEQFF. CDR3 nucleotides: TGTGCCAGCAGCTTGGTGGGACAGAGTACCTACAATGAGCAGTTCTTC.

The chain carries TRBV19 and TRBJ2-6, with unresolved D. V was cut by 7 bases and J by 0 bases, with 4 bases left in between. CDR1 is LNHDA, CDR2 SQIVND, per germline (reference sequence). The CDR3 is 13 amino acids. The CDR3 region is CASTSSGANVLTF. CDR3 DNA sequence: TGTGCCAGTACCAGCTCTGGGGCCAACGTCCTGACTTTC.

This chain links TRBV27 with TRBJ2-5, with TRBD1 identical over 7 bases. Germline CDR1 reads MNHEY; CDR2 reads SMNVEV (reference sequence). The junction had 2 bases not matched to a gene; V was cut back by 0 bases and J by 4 bases. The CDR3 spans 14 residues. Here the CDR3 reads CASSLSGGIETQYF. In DNA, the CDR3 is TGTGCCAGCAGTTTATCAGGGGGCATAGAGACCCAGTACTTC.

The chain couples TRBV4-2 to TRBJ2-7, with D possibly being TRBD1 (5 bases). V lost 0 bases and J 0 bases, leaving 9 bases between the germline ends. Per the germline V gene, CDR1 is LGHNA and CDR2 is YNFKEQ. This CDR3 is 15 amino acids long. The CDR3 bases are TGTGCCAGCAGCCAAGATGACAGTACCTCCTACGAGCAGTACTTC. This encodes CASSQDDSTSYEQYF.

V is TRBV30 and J is TRBJ2-7, with a tentative D call TRBD2 (5 bases). Germline V gene sequence: CDR1 GTSNPN, CDR2 SVGIG (reference sequence). The CDR3 consists of 15 residues. The germline V and J ends were trimmed by 5 bases and 0 bases, with 17 bases remaining between them. CDR3 residues: CAWGSDTIGSYEQYF. CDR3 nucleotide sequence: TGTGCCTGGGGTAGCGATACCATCGGCTCCTACGAGCAGTACTTC.

This clone came up a few times. The sample holds other DNA sequences that translate to the same CDR3. The chain has TRBV29-1 and TRBJ1-5; D ambiguous. This CDR3 region has 12 residues. Germline V gene data show CDR1 as SQVTM and CDR2 as ANQGSEA. Trimming took off 4 bases at V and 0 bases at J, with 4 bases between the two ends. This chain's CDR3 is CSVAGSNQPQHF. The CDR3 bases are TGCAGCGTTGCAGGTAGCAATCAGCCCCAGCATTTT.

The gene calls are TRBV5-1 and TRBJ1-2, with 9 bases lining up with TRBD1. Germline trimming cut 1 base from V and 6 bases from J; bases unmatched to any gene: 4. The CDR3 runs to 14 residues. The germline CDR1 and CDR2 sequences are SGHRS and YFSETQ. The CDR3 sequence is CASSLTGTGHGYTF. DNA for the CDR3: TGCGCCAGCAGCTTGACCGGGACAGGGCATGGCTACACCTTC.

The chain links TRBV5-1 to TRBJ2-7; 8 nucleotides align to TRBD1. The ends lost 4 bases at V and 0 bases at J; junction bases unmatched: 12. Germline CDR1 is SGHRS and CDR2 is YFSETQ. CDR3 length equals 17 residues. The CDR3 sequence is CASSPLSRDRSSYEQYF. CDR3 in DNA: TGCGCCAGCAGCCCGCTCAGCCGGGACAGGAGCTCCTACGAGCAGTACTTC.

This sequence joins TRBV18 and TRBJ2-5; 9 nucleotides line up with TRBD2. With 2 bases clipped from V and 1 base from J, the junction kept 5 bases outside the gene matches. This CDR3 contains 16 residues. The germline V gene encodes CDR1 KGHSH and CDR2 LQKENI. The CDR3 bases are TGTGCCAGCTCACCAAAGAATAGCGGGGGCCAAGAGACCCAGTACTTC. As protein: CASSPKNSGGQETQYF.